These T cell receptor beta chains were read from a single sample in a study of T cell responses to AZD1222 COVID-19 vaccine. Measured with immunoSEQ multiplex PCR; TCRdb has only the in-frame clones, and not every one. The sample holds about 59,000 clones, roughly 89% seen once. The sample consisted of peripheral blood, taken 28 days after the second AZD1222 dose. These receptors came from an adult who received the AZD1222 COVID-19 vaccine. The CDR3 runs from the conserved cysteine through the conserved F or W. The D gene is left open where the match is weak. For some rows the clone size is stated as once, few or many, or as a class when expanded; others skip it.

>TRBD2|TRBV14|NA|TRBJ2-5
CASSFGLAGGRETQYF
TGTGCCAGCAGCTTCGGACTAGCGGGGGGTCGGGAGACCCAGTACTTC
>NA|TRBV5-5|NA|TRBJ2-1
CASSREQATSSYNEQFF
TGTGCCAGCAGCCGCGAACAGGCTACTAGCTCCTACAATGAGCAGTTCTTC
>TRBD1|TRBV6-5|NA|TRBJ1-2
CASHFNRQGSAGYTF
TGTGCCAGCCATTTTAATCGACAGGGGTCGGCTGGCTACACCTTC
>NA|TRBV12-1|NA|TRBJ2-2
CASSFARVANTGELFF
TGTGCCAGCAGCTTTGCGCGCGTAGCGAACACCGGGGAGCTGTTTTTT
>NA|TRBV6-5|NA|TRBJ2-5
CASSPGQETQYF
TGTGCCAGCAGTCCGGGGCAAGAGACCCAGTACTTC
>TRBD1|TRBV18|NA|TRBJ2-5
CASSPRTGGSEETQYF
TGTGCCAGCTCACCGCGGACAGGGGGCTCTGAGGAGACCCAGTACTTC
>TRBD1|TRBV6-1|once|TRBJ1-6
CASSEVTGGLLPLHF
TGTGCCAGCAGTGAAGTGACAGGGGGCCTCTTACCCCTCCACTTT
>TRBD1|TRBV7-2|few|TRBJ1-5
CASSFTGTGPAQPQHF
TGTGCCAGCAGCTTCACCGGGACAGGGCCCGCCCAGCCCCAGCATTTT
>NA|TRBV30|NA|TRBJ1-2
CAWGQGGYGYTF
TGTGCCTGGGGTCAGGGAGGATATGGCTACACCTTC
>NA|TRBV28|NA|TRBJ1-1
CASSRDRQNTEAFF
TGTGCCAGCAGTCGGGATCGACAGAACACTGAAGCTTTCTTT
>NA|TRBV2|NA|TRBJ2-7
CASGRQSSYEQYF
TGTGCCAGCGGCAGACAGAGCTCCTACGAGCAGTACTTC
>TRBD1|TRBV4-2|few|TRBJ2-1
CASSLSGTGGYNEQFF
TGTGCCAGCAGCCTATCCGGGACAGGGGGCTACAATGAGCAGTTCTTC
>NA|TRBV7-9|NA|TRBJ1-2
CAGTTGDAGNTF
TGTGCCGGTACAACAGGTGACGCTGGGAACACCTTC
>TRBD1|TRBV29-1|NA|TRBJ1-5
CSVAGGTSNQPQHF
TGCAGCGTTGCAGGGGGCACCAGCAATCAGCCCCAGCATTTT
>NA|TRBV5-4|NA|TRBJ1-6
CASSAGAYNSPLHF
TGTGCCAGCAGCGCGGGGGCGTATAATTCACCCCTCCACTTT
>NA|TRBV18|NA|TRBJ2-2
CASSPLVVGELFF
TGTGCCAGCTCACCATTGGTTGTCGGGGAGCTGTTTTTT
>NA|TRBV11-2|NA|TRBJ1-6
CASSLEGGRPVPSPLHF
TGTGCCAGCAGCTTAGAGGGGGGTCGGCCAGTACCGTCACCCCTCCACTTT
>NA|TRBV12-3/TRBV12-4|NA|TRBJ1-5
CASSLGEGQPQHF
TGTGCCAGCAGTTTGGGGGAGGGCCAGCCCCAGCATTTT
>NA|TRBV5-5|NA|TRBJ1-3
CASSTPGSAGNTIYF
TGTGCCAGCAGCACCCCTGGGTCGGCTGGAAACACCATATATTTT
>TRBD1|TRBV5-4|NA|TRBJ1-3
CASSPGQGLSSRNTIYF
TGTGCCAGCAGCCCAGGACAGGGATTGAGTTCTAGAAACACCATATATTTT
>NA|TRBV7-8|NA|TRBJ2-5
CASSFSPRETQYF
TGTGCCAGCAGCTTTAGTCCCAGGGAGACCCAGTACTTC
>TRBD1|TRBV7-2|NA|TRBJ2-1
CASSLAGQNNNEQFF
TGTGCCAGCAGCTTAGCGGGACAGAATAACAATGAGCAGTTCTTC
>NA|TRBV9|NA|TRBJ1-4
CASSRPGLTEGNEKLFF
TGTGCCAGCAGCCGACCGGGCCTTACAGAAGGTAATGAAAAACTGTTTTTT
>TRBD1|TRBV28|NA|TRBJ1-6
CASTPPTGGYYNSPLHF
TGTGCCAGCACCCCCCCGACAGGGGGCTACTACAATTCACCCCTCCACTTT
>NA|TRBV2|NA|TRBJ2-1
CASRTGEQFF
TGTGCCAGCAGAACAGGGGAGCAGTTCTTC
>TRBD1|TRBV28|NA|TRBJ1-5
CASSTGQGNQPQHF
TGTGCCAGCAGTACGGGACAGGGAAATCAGCCCCAGCATTTT
>NA|TRBV2|NA|TRBJ2-3
CASSEGTATVYAETQYF
TGTGCCAGCAGTGAAGGGACCGCAACGGTGTACGCAGAGACGCAGTATTTT
>NA|TRBV6-2/TRBV6-3|NA|TRBJ1-1
CASSSSGDTEAFF
TGTGCCAGCAGTTCCTCGGGGGACACTGAAGCTTTCTTT
>TRBD1|TRBV11-2|NA|TRBJ1-5
CASSSDRGRQPQHF
TGTGCCAGCAGCTCGGACAGGGGCCGGCAGCCCCAGCATTTT
>NA|TRBV3-1/TRBV3-2|NA|TRBJ1-5
CASSQGQSQHF
TGTGCCAGCAGCCAAGGGCAATCCCAGCATTTT
>TRBD1|TRBV10-1|NA|TRBJ2-3
CASSEETGLDTQYF
TGCGCCAGCAGTGAAGAGACAGGGCTCGATACGCAGTATTTT
>TRBD1|TRBV5-8|NA|TRBJ1-4
CASSLQGIEKLFF
TGTGCCAGCAGCTTACAGGGGATCGAAAAACTGTTTTTT
>NA|TRBV6-2/TRBV6-3|NA|TRBJ2-4
CASSYDIRDSSQNIQYF
TGTGCCAGCAGTTATGACATCCGAGACAGTAGTCAAAACATTCAGTACTTC